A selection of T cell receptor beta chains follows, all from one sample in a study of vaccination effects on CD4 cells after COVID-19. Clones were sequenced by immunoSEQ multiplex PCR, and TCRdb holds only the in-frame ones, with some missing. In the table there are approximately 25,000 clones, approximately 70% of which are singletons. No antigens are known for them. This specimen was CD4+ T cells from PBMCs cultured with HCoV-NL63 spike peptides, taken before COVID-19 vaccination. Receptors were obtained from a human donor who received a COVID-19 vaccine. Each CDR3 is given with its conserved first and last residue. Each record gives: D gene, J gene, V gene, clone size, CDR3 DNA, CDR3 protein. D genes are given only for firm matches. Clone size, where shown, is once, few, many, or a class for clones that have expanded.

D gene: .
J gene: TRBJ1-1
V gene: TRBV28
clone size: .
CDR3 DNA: TGTGCCAGCAGTCGGGGGAACACTGAAGCTTTCTTT
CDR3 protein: CASSRGNTEAFF

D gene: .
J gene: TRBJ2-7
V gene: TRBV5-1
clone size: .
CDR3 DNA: TGCGCCAGCAGCCTGGGGACGGGGCTTGAGCAGTACTTC
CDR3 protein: CASSLGTGLEQYF

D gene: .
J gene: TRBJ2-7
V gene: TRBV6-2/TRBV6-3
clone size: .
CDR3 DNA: TGTGCCAGCAGCCCCTCCTACGAGCAGTACTTC
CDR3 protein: CASSPSYEQYF

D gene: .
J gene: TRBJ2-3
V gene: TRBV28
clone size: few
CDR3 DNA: TGTGCCAGCAATCATGGCGTCGTAACAGATACGCAGTATTTT
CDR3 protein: CASNHGVVTDTQYF

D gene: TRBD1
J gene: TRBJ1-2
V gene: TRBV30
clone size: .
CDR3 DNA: TGTGCCTGGGGCGGGACAGGCGGAAGCTATGGCTACACCTTC
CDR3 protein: CAWGGTGGSYGYTF

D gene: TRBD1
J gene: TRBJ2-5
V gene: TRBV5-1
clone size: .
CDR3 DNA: TGCGCCAGCAGCTTGGGAGGGACAGGGGCCCAAGAGACCCAGTACTTC
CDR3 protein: CASSLGGTGAQETQYF

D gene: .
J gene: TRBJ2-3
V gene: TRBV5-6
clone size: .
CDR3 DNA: TGTGCCAGCAGCTTCACCGGAGATACGCAGTATTTT
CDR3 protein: CASSFTGDTQYF

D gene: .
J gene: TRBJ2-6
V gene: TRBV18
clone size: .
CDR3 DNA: TGTGCCAGCTCACCACAGGGTCCTGGGGCCAACGTCCTGACTTTC
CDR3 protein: CASSPQGPGANVLTF

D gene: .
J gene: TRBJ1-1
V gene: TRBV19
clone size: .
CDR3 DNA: TGTGCCAGTAGTATAAGTACAGAAATGAACACTGAAGCTTTCTTT
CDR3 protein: CASSISTEMNTEAFF

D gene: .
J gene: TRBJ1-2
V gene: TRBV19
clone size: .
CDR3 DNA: TGTGCCAGTAGTATAGGCCAGGGGACCCATGGCTACACCTTC
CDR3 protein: CASSIGQGTHGYTF

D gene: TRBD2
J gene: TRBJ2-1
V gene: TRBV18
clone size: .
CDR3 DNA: TGTGCCAGCTCACCGGGACTAGCGGGAGTAAACTACAATGAGCAGTTCTTC
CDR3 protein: CASSPGLAGVNYNEQFF

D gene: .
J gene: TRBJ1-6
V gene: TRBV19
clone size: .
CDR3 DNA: TGTGCCAGTAACCCGCCGGGACATGGATCACCCCTCCACTTT
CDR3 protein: CASNPPGHGSPLHF

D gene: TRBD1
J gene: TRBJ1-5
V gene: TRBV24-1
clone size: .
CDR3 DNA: TGTGCCACCAGTGACCCGGGACAGGGCAGCCAGCCCCAGCATTTT
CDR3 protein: CATSDPGQGSQPQHF

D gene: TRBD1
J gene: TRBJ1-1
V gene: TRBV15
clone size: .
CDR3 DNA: TGTGCCACCAGCAGTTATAGACAGGGGGAATGGACTGAAGCTTTCTTT
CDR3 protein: CATSSYRQGEWTEAFF